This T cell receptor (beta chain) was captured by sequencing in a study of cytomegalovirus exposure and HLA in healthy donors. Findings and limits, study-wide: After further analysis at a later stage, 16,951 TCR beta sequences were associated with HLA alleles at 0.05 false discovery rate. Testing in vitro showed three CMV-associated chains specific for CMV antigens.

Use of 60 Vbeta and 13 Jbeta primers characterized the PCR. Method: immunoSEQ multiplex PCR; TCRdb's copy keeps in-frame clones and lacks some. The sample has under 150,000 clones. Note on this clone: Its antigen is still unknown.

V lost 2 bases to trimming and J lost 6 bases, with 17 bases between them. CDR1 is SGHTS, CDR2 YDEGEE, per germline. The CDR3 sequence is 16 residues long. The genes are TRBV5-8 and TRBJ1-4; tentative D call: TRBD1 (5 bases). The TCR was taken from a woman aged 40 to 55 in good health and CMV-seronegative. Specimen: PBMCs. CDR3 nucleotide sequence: TGTGCCAGCAGCTTAGGGACTGCCGGTCGGGATGAAAAACTGTTTTTT. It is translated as CASSLGTAGRDEKLFF.